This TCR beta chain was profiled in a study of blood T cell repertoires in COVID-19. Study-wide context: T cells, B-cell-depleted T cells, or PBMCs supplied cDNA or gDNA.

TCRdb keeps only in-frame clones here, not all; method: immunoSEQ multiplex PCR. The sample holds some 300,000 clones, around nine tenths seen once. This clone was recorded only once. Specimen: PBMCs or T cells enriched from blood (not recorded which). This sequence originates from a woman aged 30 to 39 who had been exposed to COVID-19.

This CDR3 reads CASSLGQAGGYTF. DNA of the CDR3: TGTGCCAGCAGTTTAGGGCAGGCAGGTGGCTACACCTTC. The J gene is TRBJ1-2, the V gene TRBV12-3 or TRBV12-4; D not certain. Trimming left V 1 base short and J 7 bases short, with 10 bases between. The CDR3 runs 13 residues.